This record looks at one TCR beta chain sequence and its context. Per the original data handling: Amplification of reference gene primers provided the estimated nucleated cell counts. Measured with immunoSEQ multiplex PCR; TCRdb has only the in-frame clones, and not every one. That table is the source of V, J and clone size, and D and trimming were worked out from the DNA. The sample holds approximately 58,000 clones, 70% to 90% seen once. This entry is derived from a study of blood T cell repertoires in COVID-19. Material: peripheral blood. The source of this sequence is a man aged 55 to 70 with COVID-19, enrolled during active disease.

The DNA of the CDR3 is TGTGCCAGCAGCTTGTGGAGGACAGAGGAGCAGTACTTC. It encodes CASSLWRTEEQYF. The chain uses TRBV7-8 and TRBJ2-7, with TRBD1 as a possible D gene (6 bases). In germline, CDR1 is SGHVS, CDR2 FQNEAQ. The CDR3 length is 13 residues. Trimming shortened V by 3 bases and J by 7 bases, and 13 bases separated the two germline ends. The variable domain in full, with the rest retrieved from reference TRBV7-8 and TRBJ2-7, is GAGVSQSPRYKVAKRGQDVALRCDPISGHVSLFWYQQALGQGPEFLTYFQNEAQLDKSGLPSDRFFAERPEGSVSTLKIQRTQQEDSAVYLCASSLWRTEEQYFGPGTRLTVT.